The clone carrying this TCR beta chain was found once. Antigen unknown. This sample is drawn from a study of shared clonotypes between healthy human individuals. Trimming removed 5 bases at V and 5 bases at J, with 20 bases between. CDR1 is SGHTA, CDR2 FQGTGA, per germline. This CDR3 region has 16 residues. The repertoire was sequenced with immunoSEQ multiplex PCR; TCRdb's copy has only in-frame clones and lacks some. The sample contains 2 million to 2.5 million clones, more than 80% of which appear only once. General observations from the study: The study found lower generation probabilities in non-shared clonotypes than in those shared by all four donors.

None of the donors, who were healthy HIV-negative adults, had recently had acute infections or vaccinations. The origin of this receptor is a man in his late teens or twenties in good health. Some clones in this sample may be carry-over from other donors' samples. The chain employs TRBV7-3 and TRBJ2-3; D could derive from TRBD1 or TRBD2 (5 bases each). The sample consisted of naive CD4+ T cells from PBMCs. Specified subset: CD45RA+ positively selected. The CDR3, as DNA: TGTGCCAGCAGCCGTTTAACGACTGGGGCGGGAGATACGCAGTATTTT. Protein: CASSRLTTGAGDTQYF.